This T cell receptor beta chain was retrieved from a study of blood T cell repertoires in COVID-19. Study context: Acute and convalescent COVID-19 samples came from the United States, Italy and Spain.

Germline V CDR1 and CDR2: LGHDT, YNNKEL (reference sequence). The CDR3 totals 15 residues. V gave up 5 bases and J gave up 6 bases; unmatched junction bases: 9. Enrollees, roughly 18 to 90 years old, lived in about two dozen US areas. Participant-given clinical history determined each cohort assignment. Original handling: Estimation of nucleated cell counts relied on the amplification of reference gene primers. Profiled with immunoSEQ multiplex PCR; TCRdb holds only in-frame clones, not every one. The V and J calls and clone size are taken from that table; D and trimming were inferred from the DNA. The table shows under 250,000 clones, with roughly 85% occurring only once.

The receptor's source is a woman in her 50s with acute COVID-19. Sequencing was done on a sample of PBMCs or T cells enriched from blood (not recorded which). V gene TRBV3-1 (or the pseudogene TRBV3-2) combines with J gene TRBJ2-3, with 9 positions matching TRBD2. This CDR3 reads CASSTRPSGADTQYF. CDR3 coding DNA: TGTGCCAGCAGCACCCGCCCTAGCGGGGCGGATACGCAGTATTTT.